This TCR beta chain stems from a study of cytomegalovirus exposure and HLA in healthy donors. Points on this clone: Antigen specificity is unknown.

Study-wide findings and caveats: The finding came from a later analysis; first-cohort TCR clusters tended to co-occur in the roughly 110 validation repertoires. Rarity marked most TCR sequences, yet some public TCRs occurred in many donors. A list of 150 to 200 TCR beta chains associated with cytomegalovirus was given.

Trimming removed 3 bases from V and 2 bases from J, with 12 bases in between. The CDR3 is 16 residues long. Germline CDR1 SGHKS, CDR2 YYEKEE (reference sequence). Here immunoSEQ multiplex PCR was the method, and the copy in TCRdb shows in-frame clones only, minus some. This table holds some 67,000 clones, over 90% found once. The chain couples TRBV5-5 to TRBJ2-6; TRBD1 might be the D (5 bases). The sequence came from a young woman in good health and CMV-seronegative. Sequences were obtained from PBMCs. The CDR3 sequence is CASSSDRSAGANVLTF. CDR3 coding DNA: TGTGCCAGCAGCTCAGACAGAAGTGCTGGGGCCAACGTCCTGACTTTC.